This section outlines one T cell receptor (beta chain) sequence together with its context. Per germline, CDR1 KGHSH and CDR2 LQKENI. Deletions cut 6 bases from V and 2 bases from J, with 13 bases between. This CDR3 comprises 15 residues. In the authors' methods: Reference gene primers were amplified, and this amplification served to estimate nucleated cell counts. Profiled with immunoSEQ multiplex PCR; TCRdb holds only in-frame clones, not every one. V, J and clone size were drawn from that table, and D and trimming were deduced from the DNA. The table lists 150,000 to 200,000 clones, approximately 90% of them singletons. This sample was taken from a study of blood T cell repertoires in COVID-19. Study-wide context: Both acute and convalescent COVID-19 samples were obtained from the United States, Italy and Spain.

The gene calls are TRBV18 and TRBJ1-4; D is ambiguous. What was sequenced was peripheral blood. The sequence was collected from a man aged 40-49 years with active or convalescent COVID-19. The CDR3 nucleotides read TGTGCCAGCTCCCTGTCCCAGGCCACTAATGAAAAACTGTTTTTT. This codes for CASSLSQATNEKLFF.